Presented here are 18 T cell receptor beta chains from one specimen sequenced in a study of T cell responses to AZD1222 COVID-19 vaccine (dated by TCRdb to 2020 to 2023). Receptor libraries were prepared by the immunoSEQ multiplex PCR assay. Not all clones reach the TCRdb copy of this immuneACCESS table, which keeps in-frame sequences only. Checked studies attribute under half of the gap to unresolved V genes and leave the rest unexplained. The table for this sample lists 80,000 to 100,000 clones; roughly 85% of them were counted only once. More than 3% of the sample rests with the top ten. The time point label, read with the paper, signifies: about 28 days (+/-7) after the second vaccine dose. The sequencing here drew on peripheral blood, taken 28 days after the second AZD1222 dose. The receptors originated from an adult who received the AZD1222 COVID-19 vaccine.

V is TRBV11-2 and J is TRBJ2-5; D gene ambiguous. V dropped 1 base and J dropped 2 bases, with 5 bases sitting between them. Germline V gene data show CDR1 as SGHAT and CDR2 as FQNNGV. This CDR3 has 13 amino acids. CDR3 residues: CASSLGLQETQYF. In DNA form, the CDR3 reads TGTGCCAGCAGCTTAGGACTGCAAGAGACCCAGTACTTC. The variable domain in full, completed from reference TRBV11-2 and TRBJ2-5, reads EAGVAQSPRYKIIEKRQSVAFWCNPISGHATLYWYQQILGQGPKLLIQFQNNGVVDDSQLPKDRFSAERLKGVDSTLKIQPAKLEDSAVYLCASSLGLQETQYFGPGTRLLVL.

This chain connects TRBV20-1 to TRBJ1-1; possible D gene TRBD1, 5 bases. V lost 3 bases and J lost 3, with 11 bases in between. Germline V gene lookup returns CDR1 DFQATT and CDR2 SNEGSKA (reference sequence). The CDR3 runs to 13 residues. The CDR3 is CSASLQGYTEAFF. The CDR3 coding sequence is TGCAGTGCTAGTTTGCAGGGATACACTGAAGCTTTCTTT.

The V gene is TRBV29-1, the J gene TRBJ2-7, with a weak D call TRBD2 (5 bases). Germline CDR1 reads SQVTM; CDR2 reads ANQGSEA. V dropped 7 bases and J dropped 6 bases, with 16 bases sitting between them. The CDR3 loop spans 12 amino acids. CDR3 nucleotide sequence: TGCAGCGCCGGACGGGATGGGTCCGAGCAGTACTTC. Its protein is CSAGRDGSEQYF.

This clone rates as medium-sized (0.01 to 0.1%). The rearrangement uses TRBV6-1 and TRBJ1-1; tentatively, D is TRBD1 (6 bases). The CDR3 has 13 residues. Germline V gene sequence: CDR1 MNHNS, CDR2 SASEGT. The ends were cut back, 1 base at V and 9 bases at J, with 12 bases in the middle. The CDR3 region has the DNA TGTGCCAGCAGTGAAGTGGGGGCCAAGCAAGCTTTCTTT. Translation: CASSEVGAKQAFF.

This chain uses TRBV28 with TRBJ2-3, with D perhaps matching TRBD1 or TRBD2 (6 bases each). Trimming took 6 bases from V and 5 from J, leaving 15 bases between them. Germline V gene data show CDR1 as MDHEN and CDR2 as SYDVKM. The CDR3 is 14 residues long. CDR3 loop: CASRGSGGGDTQYF. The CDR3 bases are TGTGCCAGCAGGGGAAGCGGAGGGGGAGATACGCAGTATTTT. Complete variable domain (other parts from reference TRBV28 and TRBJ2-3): DVKVTQSSRYLVKRTGEKVFLECVQDMDHENMFWYRQDPGLGLRLIYFSYDVKMKEKGDIPEGYSVSREKKERFSLILESASTNQTSMYLCASRGSGGGDTQYFGPGTRLTVL.

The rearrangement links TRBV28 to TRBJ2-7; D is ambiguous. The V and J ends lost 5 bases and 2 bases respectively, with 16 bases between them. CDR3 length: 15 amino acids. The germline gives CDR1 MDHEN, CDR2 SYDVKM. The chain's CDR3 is CASSGLLATTYEQYF. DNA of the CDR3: TGTGCCAGCAGTGGCCTTCTCGCGACAACCTACGAGCAGTACTTC.

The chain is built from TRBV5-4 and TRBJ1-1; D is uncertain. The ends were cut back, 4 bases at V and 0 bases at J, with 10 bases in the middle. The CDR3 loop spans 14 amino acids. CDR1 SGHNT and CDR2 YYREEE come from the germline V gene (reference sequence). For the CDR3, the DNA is TGTGCCAGCAGCCTGGACCTAATGAACACTGAAGCTTTCTTT. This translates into CASSLDLMNTEAFF.

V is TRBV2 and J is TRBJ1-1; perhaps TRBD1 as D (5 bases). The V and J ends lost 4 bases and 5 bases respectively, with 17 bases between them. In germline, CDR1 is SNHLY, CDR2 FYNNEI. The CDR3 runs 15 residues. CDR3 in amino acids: CASSGGGAVRTEAFF. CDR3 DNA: TGTGCCAGCAGTGGGGGAGGGGCCGTACGGACTGAAGCTTTCTTT.

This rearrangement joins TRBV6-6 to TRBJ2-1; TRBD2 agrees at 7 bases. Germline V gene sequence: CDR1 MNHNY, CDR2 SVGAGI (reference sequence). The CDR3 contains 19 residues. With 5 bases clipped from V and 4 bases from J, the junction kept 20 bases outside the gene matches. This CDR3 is CASSPRKPLGGRPYNEQFF. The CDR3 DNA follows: TGTGCCAGCAGTCCTCGAAAGCCACTGGGCGGGAGACCGTACAATGAGCAGTTCTTC.

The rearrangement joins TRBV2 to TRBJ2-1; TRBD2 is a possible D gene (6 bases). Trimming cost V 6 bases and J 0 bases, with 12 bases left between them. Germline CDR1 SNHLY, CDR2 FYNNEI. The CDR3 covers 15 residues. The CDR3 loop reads CASRVGRSSYNEQFF. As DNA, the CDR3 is TGTGCCAGCAGGGTGGGGAGGAGCTCCTACAATGAGCAGTTCTTC.

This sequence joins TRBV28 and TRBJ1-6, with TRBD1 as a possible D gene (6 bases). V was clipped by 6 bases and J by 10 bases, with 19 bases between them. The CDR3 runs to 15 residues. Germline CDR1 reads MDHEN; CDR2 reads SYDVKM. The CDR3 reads CASSGDTEWGSPLHF. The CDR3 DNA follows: TGTGCCAGCAGCGGGGACACGGAGTGGGGGTCACCCCTCCACTTT.

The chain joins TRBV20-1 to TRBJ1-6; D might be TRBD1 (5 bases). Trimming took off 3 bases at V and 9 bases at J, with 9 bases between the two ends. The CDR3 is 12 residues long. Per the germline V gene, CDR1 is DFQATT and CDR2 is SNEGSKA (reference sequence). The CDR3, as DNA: TGCAGTGCTAGTGACAGTAGTTCACCCCTCCACTTT. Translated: CSASDSSSPLHF.

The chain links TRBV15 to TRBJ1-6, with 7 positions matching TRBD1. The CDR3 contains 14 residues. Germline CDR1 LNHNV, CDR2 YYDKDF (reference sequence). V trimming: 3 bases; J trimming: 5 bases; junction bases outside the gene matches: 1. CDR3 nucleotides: TGTGCCACCAGCAGGGGACAGAATAATTCACCCCTCCACTTT. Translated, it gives CATSRGQNNSPLHF. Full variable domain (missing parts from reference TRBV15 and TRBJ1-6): DAMVIQNPRYQVTQFGKPVTLSCSQTLNHNVMYWYQQKSSQAPKLLFHYYDKDFNNEADTPDNFQSRRPNTSFCFLDIRSPGLGDTAMYLCATSRGQNNSPLHFGNGTRLTVT.

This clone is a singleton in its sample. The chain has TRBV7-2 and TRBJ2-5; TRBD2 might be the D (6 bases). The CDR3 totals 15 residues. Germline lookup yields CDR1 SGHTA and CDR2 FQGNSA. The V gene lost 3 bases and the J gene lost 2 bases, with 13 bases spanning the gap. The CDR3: CASSLGAGFQETQYF. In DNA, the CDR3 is TGTGCCAGCAGCTTGGGTGCGGGGTTTCAAGAGACCCAGTACTTC. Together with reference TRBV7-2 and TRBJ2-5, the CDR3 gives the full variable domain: GAGVSQSPSNKVTEKGKDVELRCDPISGHTALYWYRQSLGQGLEFLIYFQGNSAPDKSGLPSDRFSAERTGGSVSTLTIQRTQQEDSAVYLCASSLGAGFQETQYFGPGTRLLVL.

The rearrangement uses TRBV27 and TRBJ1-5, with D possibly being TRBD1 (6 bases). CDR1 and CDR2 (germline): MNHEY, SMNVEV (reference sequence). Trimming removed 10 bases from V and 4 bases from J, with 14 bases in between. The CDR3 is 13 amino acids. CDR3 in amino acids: CAIQTGSNQPQHF. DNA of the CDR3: TGTGCCATCCAGACAGGTAGTAATCAGCCCCAGCATTTT.

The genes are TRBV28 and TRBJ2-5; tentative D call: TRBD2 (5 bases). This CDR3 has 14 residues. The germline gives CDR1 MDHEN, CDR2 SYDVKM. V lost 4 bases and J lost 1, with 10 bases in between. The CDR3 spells CASSSGISQETQYF. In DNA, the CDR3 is TGTGCCAGCAGTTCCGGGATCTCCCAAGAGACCCAGTACTTC.

The CDR3 sequence is CASAGRGTEAFF. The CDR3, as DNA: TGTGCCAGCGCTGGTAGAGGGACGGAAGCTTTCTTT. The V gene is TRBV9, the J gene TRBJ1-1; perhaps TRBD1 as D (5 bases). V was cut by 7 bases and J by 8 bases, with 15 bases left in between. The CDR3 has 12 amino acids. In germline, CDR1 is SGDLS, CDR2 YYNGEE.

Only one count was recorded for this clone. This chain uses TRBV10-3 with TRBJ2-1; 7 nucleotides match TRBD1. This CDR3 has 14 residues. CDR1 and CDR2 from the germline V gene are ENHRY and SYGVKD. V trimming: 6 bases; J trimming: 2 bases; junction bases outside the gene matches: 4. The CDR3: CAIRTGTAYNEQFF. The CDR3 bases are TGTGCCATCAGGACCGGGACAGCCTACAATGAGCAGTTCTTC.